This passage covers 8 T cell receptor beta chains from one sample sequenced in a study of regulatory T cells in long-lasting Graves disease. Construction of the TCR beta libraries employed iRepertoire HTBI primers in conjunction with Arm-PCR of CDR3 regions. TCRdb fed the multiplex PCR reads into MiXCR, producing one record per CDR3 protein. Counted here are 300,000 or so distinct CDR3 sequences, roughly 21% occurring once; the ten biggest clones make up less than 30%. Documented time point: persistent/refractory GD, antithyroid drugs over 5 years with positive TRAb. Scientists built the TCR library using RNA that was extracted from PBMCs. The sequencing used peripheral blood mononuclear cells (PBMCs), collected when the disease was refractory, from a patient treated with antithyroid drugs. These receptors all stem from a female donor with Graves disease.

At least ten counts were recorded for this clonotype. The V gene is TRBV18, the J gene TRBJ1-2; D gene uncertain. From germline, CDR1 is KGHSH and CDR2 LQKENI. Trimming cost V 0 bases and J 8 bases, with 7 bases left between them. The CDR3 runs to 12 residues. CDR3 protein: CASSPPDGGYTF. As DNA, the CDR3 is TGTGCCAGCTCACCACCGGATGGGGGCTACACCTTC. Looking up the rest from reference TRBV18 and TRBJ1-2 gives the full variable domain: NAGVMQNPRHLVRRRGQEARLRCSPMKGHSHVYWYRQLPEEGLKFMVYLQKENIIDESGMPKERFSAEFPKEGPSILRIQQVVRGDSAAYFCASSPPDGGYTFGSGTRLTVV.

This clonotype was found a few times. The chain has TRBV27 and TRBJ1-5, with a weak D call TRBD1 (5 bases). V was pared by 3 bases and J by 1 base, with 10 bases between. This CDR3 comprises 15 residues. The V gene's germline CDR1 is MNHEY and CDR2 SMNVEV (reference sequence). For the CDR3, the DNA is TGTGCCAGCAGTTTTGGGCAGGGAAGCAATCAGCCCCAGCATTTT. Encoded protein: CASSFGQGSNQPQHF.

This clonotype came up a few times. J is TRBJ1-2 and V is TRBV4-1; 7 nucleotides line up with TRBD1. CDR3 length: 16 amino acids. Germline lookup yields CDR1 MGHRA and CDR2 YSYEKL. Trimming removed 2 bases from V and 4 bases from J; junction bases left unmatched: 10. This CDR3 reads CASSQYQARDSYGYTF. Written as DNA, the CDR3 is TGCGCCAGCAGCCAATACCAGGCCCGGGACAGCTATGGCTACACCTTC.

The chain employs TRBV28 and TRBJ2-4; TRBD2 aligns across 9 bases. The CDR3 extends over 14 amino acids. V was clipped by 6 bases and J by 11 bases; unmatched bases: 11. The germline V gene has CDR1 MDHEN and CDR2 SYDVKM. The CDR3, as DNA: TGTGCCAGCAGACCCCATAGCGGGAGAGGCTTTCAGTACTTC. Amino acid sequence: CASRPHSGRGFQYF.

This clonotype was detected a few times. The CDR3 is CASSHLAGGLYEQYF. For the CDR3, the DNA is TGTGCCAGCAGCCACCTAGCGGGGGGCCTCTACGAGCAGTACTTC. J is TRBJ2-7 and V is TRBV14; TRBD2 matches 11 bases. Germline V gene sequence: CDR1 SGHDN, CDR2 FVKESK. The CDR3 has 15 amino acids. The V and J ends lost 3 bases and 3 bases, in that order; junction bases with no gene match: 4.

Worth noting for this clonotype: A far more abundant clone sits one base away, making this likely a read error. J is TRBJ1-1 and V is TRBV7-2; D is uncertain. CDR1 is SGHTA, CDR2 FQGNSA, per germline. The ends were cut back, 5 bases at V and 3 bases at J, with 7 bases in the middle. The CDR3 loop spans 12 amino acids. The CDR3, as DNA: TGTGCCAGCAGCCCCGGGGACACTGAAGCTTTCTTT. It codes for CASSPGDTEAFF.

The chain couples TRBV12-3 or TRBV12-4 to TRBJ2-7; D unclear. The CDR3 covers 13 residues. V was shortened by 4 bases and J by 2 bases, with 9 bases between the two germline ends. The CDR3 region is CASSYATPYEQYF. The CDR3 DNA sequence: TGTGCCAGCAGTTACGCGACGCCCTACGAGCAGTACTTC.

This rearrangement joins TRBV2 to TRBJ2-7; D may be TRBD1 (5 bases). Germline V gene sequence: CDR1 SNHLY, CDR2 FYNNEI. This CDR3 has 15 amino acids. Trimming left V 1 base short and J 0 bases short, with 10 bases between. CDR3 bases: TGTGCCAGCAGTGAAGGGACACTTAGCTCCTACGAGCAGTACTTC. It codes for CASSEGTLSSYEQYF. Based on the CDR3 plus reference TRBV2 and TRBJ2-7, the full variable domain is EPEVTQTPSHQVTQMGQEVILRCVPISNHLYFYWYRQILGQKVEFLVSFYNNEISEKSEIFDDQFSVERPDGSNFTLKIRSTKLEDSAMYFCASSEGTLSSYEQYFGPGTRLTVT.